The present entry profiles one TCR beta chain with its context. The clone's antigen remains unknown. It has no much larger one-base neighbor in the sample; base qualities were not kept. The data derive from a study of graft-versus-host responses after intestinal transplantation (dated by TCRdb to the early 2020s). In the study overall: The transplants that recipients received were multivisceral, liver-intestinal, or isolated intestinal. Every recipient was given anti-thymocyte globulin induction, then maintenance tacrolimus and steroids for two to three years. After intestinal transplantation, graft-versus-host and host-versus-graft alloreactive T cell clones in the graft, circulation and bone marrow were tracked using bulk TCR-beta CDR3 sequencing. To identify alloreactive clones, pre-transplant mixed lymphocyte reaction products were sequenced and compared with unstimulated pre-transplant donor and recipient T cells. Of the roughly 25 intestinal transplant recipients enrolled in the cohort, one of whom was a retransplant, a few patients without pretransplant specimens were excluded. Donor T cell macrochimerism was defined as a peak of at least 4% donor T cells among recipient peripheral blood mononuclear cells. Instead of going to the commercial service, samples from a few later patients were sequenced in-house on an Illumina MiSeq and processed with MiXCR. Results the study describes overall, beyond this receptor: High GvH to HvG T cell clonal ratios were observed in the allografts of patients with donor T cell macrochimerism. The relatively low number and heterogeneity of intestinal transplant patients limited the conclusions. GvH clones were detected in recipient bone marrow, and some appeared earlier in ileal mucosa or blood, consistent with an intestinal mucosal origin. Early after transplant, peak levels of circulating GvH clones were associated with declines in HvG clones.

The method was the immunoSEQ multiplex PCR assay. For most patients, genomic DNA was subjected to high-throughput TCR-beta CDR3 sequencing by Adaptive Biotechnologies. Regarding the original processing steps: TCR sequencing data for some 17 patients were retrieved from Adaptive's ImmunoSEQ software; three other patients were processed with MiXCR and VDJtools. CDR3 nucleotide sequences shared by donor and recipient were removed because the origin of these sequences could not be assigned. To count as alloreactive, a clone needed at least 2-fold expansion over unstimulated cells and a minimum CFSE-low frequency of 0.002% (template counts) or 0.001% (read counts). Mappable clones were those detected in sequenced pre-transplant spleen, lymph node, or MLR CFSE-low populations of the donor or recipient. Cumulative frequency of alloreactive clones was calculated as a percentage of all sequences weighted by copy number. The table comes from immuneACCESS by way of TCRdb, which keeps in-frame sequences with V and J called. Part of the clones is missing from these tables; in studies checked, under half for an unresolved V gene and the rest for unknown reasons. The DNA gave D and trimming, while V, J and clone size come from that table. The sample has 55,000 to 70,000 clones on record, under 95% of them singletons. 2.7% of the sample is taken by the ten largest.

The CDR3 sequence holds 12 residues, the cysteine and phenylalanine included. Only the CDR3 DNA is retained, 36 bases long and in frame from the first base. CDR1 and CDR2, looked up from the germline V gene (reference sequence), are LNHDA and SQIVND. V and J lose 3 bases and 7 bases, and a span of 4 bases separates them. In the first month after transplant, blood samples were collected up to 4 times, and after that at least monthly when available. The V and J segments used are TRBV19 and TRBJ1-6, with the D gene not confidently named. This material consisted of PBMCs, taken approximately 120 days after intestinal transplantation. The sequence was obtained from a human patient who received an intestinal transplant, so some T cells may come from the graft donor. The CDR3 reads CASSIRNSPLHF. Here is the DNA: TGTGCCAGTAGTATTAGGAATTCACCCCTCCACTTT.